The 30 T cell receptor beta chains below were found in one sample sequenced in a study of tumor-infiltrating lymphocytes in oesophageal squamous cell carcinoma. TCRdb re-called the PCR reads through MiXCR, storing one row per CDR3 protein. The sample shows 9,500 to 12,000 distinct CDR3 sequences, about three fifths of them seen only once. The specimen was esophageal tumor tissue. These receptors were obtained from a male donor with esophageal squamous cell carcinoma.

The chain employs TRBV11-2 and TRBJ2-5, with D possibly being TRBD1 (5 bases). The J call may be faulty, since TRBJ2-1 better matches the DNA end. The CDR3 has 15 residues. CDR1 is SGHAT and CDR2 is FQNNGV in the germline V gene. Here the CDR3 DNA reads TGTGCCAGCAGAATAACAGGTTCCTCCTACAATGAGCAGTTCTTC. This translates into CASRITGSSYNEQFF.

This chain connects TRBV7-2 to TRBJ2-7; the D gene is possibly TRBD1 (6 bases). TRBJ2-5 explains the end of the DNA better; the J call may be wrong. The germline gives CDR1 SGHTA, CDR2 FQGNSA. The CDR3 extends over 12 amino acids. DNA for the CDR3: TGTGCCAGCACCCTCTTAGGGGGGACCCAGTACTTC. This encodes CASTLLGGTQYF.

The chain recombines TRBV11-2 with TRBJ2-5; 7 bases fit TRBD1. The V and J ends lost 4 bases and 1 base, in that order; junction bases with no gene match: 3. Germline values: CDR1 SGHAT, CDR2 FQNNGV. CDR3 size: 14 residues. The CDR3 protein is CASSSGQLQETQYF. As DNA, the CDR3 is TGTGCCAGCAGCTCGGGACAGCTCCAAGAGACCCAGTACTTC. Combining the CDR3 with reference TRBV11-2 and TRBJ2-5 gives the whole variable domain EAGVAQSPRYKIIEKRQSVAFWCNPISGHATLYWYQQILGQGPKLLIQFQNNGVVDDSQLPKDRFSAERLKGVDSTLKIQPAKLEDSAVYLCASSSGQLQETQYFGPGTRLLVL.

This clonotype was seen ten or more times. The chain uses TRBV19 and TRBJ2-3; TRBD1 aligns across 11 bases. There are 18 residues in the CDR3. Germline CDR1 reads LNHDA; CDR2 reads SQIVND (reference sequence). Losses at the gene ends were 6 bases for V and 0 bases for J; bases not matched to a gene: 11. The CDR3 nucleotides read TGTGCCAGTAGCGGGGGGACAGGGGGGCATCCTAGCACAGATACGCAGTATTTT. Encoded protein: CASSGGTGGHPSTDTQYF.

The sample holds many counts of this clonotype. V usage is TRBV7-9 and J usage is TRBJ2-5; 7 bases agree with TRBD1. Per the germline V gene, CDR1 is SEHNR and CDR2 is FQNEAQ (reference sequence). This CDR3 is built from 13 residues. The trim removed 10 bases at V and 2 bases at J, leaving 7 bases unmatched. CDR3 bases: TGTGCCACACGGGACAGTCTACAAGAGACCCAGTACTTC. Translating gives CATRDSLQETQYF.

This clonotype appeared a single time. The V call is TRBV6-1, the J call TRBJ2-1, with 10 bases fitting TRBD2. The germline CDR1 and CDR2 sequences are MNHNS and SASEGT. The CDR3 consists of 13 residues. With V trimmed by 6 bases and J by 8 bases, 4 bases remained unmatched. The chain's CDR3 is CASREREGYEQFF. The CDR3 nucleotides are TGTGCCAGCAGGGAGCGGGAGGGCTATGAGCAGTTCTTC.

The chain is built from TRBV28 and TRBJ2-5; 7 bases line up with TRBD1. The J call is in doubt because the DNA end fits TRBJ1-2 better. This CDR3 comprises 13 residues. The germline CDR1 and CDR2 sequences are MDHEN and SYDVKM. CDR3 region: CASIADRIYGYTF. The CDR3 nucleotides read TGTGCCAGCATCGCGGACAGGATTTATGGCTACACCTTC.

V and J are TRBV6-5 and TRBJ2-3, with D perhaps TRBD1 or TRBD2 (5 bases each). V lost 7 bases and J 0 bases, leaving 11 bases between the germline ends. The V gene's germline CDR1 is MNHEY and CDR2 SVGAGI. This CDR3 is 14 amino acids long. CDR3 residues: CASTRGGSTDTQYF. The CDR3 DNA reads TGTGCCAGCACCCGGGGCGGGAGCACAGATACGCAGTATTTT.

This clonotype was counted between two and nine times. This sequence joins TRBV7-8 and TRBJ2-5; 10 bases align to TRBD2. V gave up 1 base and J gave up 5 bases; unmatched junction bases: 10. CDR3 length equals 17 residues. Germline V gene data show CDR1 as SGHVS and CDR2 as FQNEAQ. The CDR3 region is CASSLVSSGRIGETQYF. CDR3 coding DNA: TGTGCCAGCAGCTTAGTTTCTAGCGGGAGAATCGGGGAGACCCAGTACTTC.

This clonotype was observed a handful of times. The rearrangement joins TRBV12-3 or TRBV12-4 to TRBJ2-5, with TRBD2 matching 9 bases. The ends lost 7 bases at V and 11 bases at J; junction bases unmatched: 11. The CDR3 consists of 13 residues. Here the CDR3 DNA reads TGTGCCAGCACTACCGGGACTAGCTATGAGCAGTACTTC. Its translation: CASTTGTSYEQYF.

V and J are TRBV7-3 and TRBJ2-6; D might be TRBD1 (5 bases). Near its end, the DNA agrees better with TRBJ2-4, so the J call may be wrong. The CDR3 sequence is 16 residues long. CDR1 and CDR2 from the germline V gene are SGHTA and FQGTGA. The CDR3 spells CASSPPRAGHKNIQYF. CDR3 coding DNA: TGTGCCAGCAGCCCCCCCAGGGCAGGGCACAAAAACATTCAGTACTTC.

V usage is TRBV7-8 and J usage is TRBJ2-5; 7 positions match TRBD1. The J call is in doubt because the DNA end fits TRBJ2-7 better. This CDR3 spans 15 amino acids. The germline gives CDR1 SGHVS, CDR2 FQNEAQ. The CDR3 region has the DNA TGTGCCAGCAGCCCAAGACAGGGTCCCTCCTACGAGCAGTACTTC. Translation: CASSPRQGPSYEQYF.

This clonotype was found a few times. The rearrangement joins TRBV27 to TRBJ2-7; the match to TRBD1 covers 9 bases. This CDR3 is 15 amino acids long. V shed 4 bases and J 3 bases; nucleotides not matched to a gene: 7. CDR1 and CDR2 from the germline V gene are MNHEY and SMNVEV (reference sequence). CDR3 loop: CASSSAGQGSYEQYF. DNA for the CDR3: TGTGCCAGCAGTTCCGCCGGACAGGGGAGCTACGAGCAGTACTTC.

V usage is TRBV28 and J usage is TRBJ2-3; TRBD2 aligns across 12 bases. Germline CDR1 MDHEN, CDR2 SYDVKM. The J segment lost 6 bases and the V segment lost 6 bases, leaving 10 bases of the junction unmatched. This CDR3 has 16 amino acids. CDR3 residues: CASSNHRLAGADTQYF. DNA of the CDR3: TGTGCCAGCAGCAACCATAGACTAGCGGGAGCGGATACGCAGTATTTT.

This chain links TRBV7-3 with TRBJ2-5; the match to TRBD1 covers 9 bases. Judging by the DNA end, TRBJ2-1 fits better; the J call may be wrong. Germline V gene sequence: CDR1 SGHTA, CDR2 FQGTGA. This CDR3 has 13 residues. In nucleotides, the CDR3 is TGTGCCAGCAGCTCAGCGACAGGGGGTACGCAGTTCTTC. The encoded protein is CASSSATGGTQFF.

The table lists this clonotype with a count of one. Here the CDR3 omits its conserved ending phenylalanine or tryptophan, so a read error is the likely source. The limits of the CDR3 on the DNA are not certain, so only TCRdb's listed CDR3 is given. The V and J genes are TRBV7-3 and TRBJ2-4; TRBD1 reflects the table's D call only, with no check against the DNA. The germline CDR1 and CDR2 sequences are SGHTA and FQGTGA. From its first to its last residue, the CDR3 has 17 amino acids. CDR3 amino acids: CASSYDRESTDTQYFGQ.

The table lists this clonotype with a count of one. The rearrangement joins TRBV7-7 to TRBJ1-1; no clear D. The DNA matches TRBJ2-2 better at its end, which makes the J call doubtful. In germline, CDR1 is SSHAT, CDR2 FNYEAQ (reference sequence). The CDR3 totals 13 residues. CDR3 coding DNA: TGTGCCAGCAGCTTAAGGCCCACCGGGGAGCTGTTTTTT. It encodes CASSLRPTGELFF.

This clonotype showed up many times. The CDR3 protein is CASSESQGLYEQYF. For the CDR3, the DNA is TGTGCCAGCAGCGAGTCCCAGGGCCTCTACGAGCAGTACTTC. The rearrangement uses TRBV7-3 and TRBJ2-7; D perhaps matches TRBD1 (5 bases). Germline CDR1 and CDR2: SGHTA and FQGTGA. CDR3 length: 14 residues. Deletions cut 5 bases from V and 3 bases from J, with 14 bases between.

This clonotype has more than one count but fewer than ten. The gene calls are TRBV7-3 and TRBJ2-7; 13 bases fit TRBD2. The DNA end lines up better with TRBJ2-1; the J call may be wrong. The CDR3 totals 15 residues. The V gene's germline CDR1 is SGHTA and CDR2 FQGTGA. CDR3 nucleotide sequence: TGTGCCAGCAGCTGGACTAGCGGGAGCTACAATGAGCAGTTCTTC. It codes for CASSWTSGSYNEQFF.

V is TRBV7-9 and J is TRBJ2-1; 7 positions agree with TRBD2. The V and J ends lost 1 base and 0 bases, in that order; junction bases with no gene match: 6. Germline values: CDR1 SEHNR, CDR2 FQNEAQ (reference sequence). This CDR3 region has 17 residues. The CDR3 nucleotides are TGTGCCAGCAGCTTAGGCCTCGGGGGGAGCTCCTACAATGAGCAGTTCTTC. It yields the protein CASSLGLGGSSYNEQFF.

In its sample, this clonotype was seen once. The rearrangement uses TRBV6-6 and TRBJ2-2; D is unresolved. CDR1 and CDR2 from the germline V gene are MNHNY and SVGAGI (reference sequence). The CDR3 spans 13 residues. Trimming cost V 5 bases and J 5 bases, with 9 bases left between them. CDR3 in amino acids: CASSDPLTGELFF. The CDR3, as DNA: TGTGCCAGCAGTGACCCCCTTACCGGGGAGCTGTTTTTT.

This clonotype appeared many times. As the CDR3 is not closed by the conserved phenylalanine or tryptophan, this likely results from a read error. The DNA is left out, because the CDR3 cannot be placed on it with certainty; the CDR3 is given as TCRdb lists it. CDR3 region: CASGTRLPTMSSSSAP. The V gene is TRBV7-4, the J gene TRBJ1-1. The CDR3 sequence runs 16 residues, both termini included. CDR1 and CDR2 (germline): SGHVT, SQSDAQ.

The J gene is TRBJ2-1, the V gene TRBV20-1, with D tentatively TRBD1 or TRBD2 (5 bases each). The CDR3 has 13 amino acids. Trimming removed 0 bases at V and 10 bases at J, with 13 bases between. CDR1 and CDR2 (germline): DFQATT, SNEGSKA (reference sequence). The CDR3 protein is CSARDLEGREQFF. CDR3 coding DNA: TGCAGTGCTAGAGATCTCGAGGGGCGGGAGCAGTTCTTC.

The V call is TRBV5-1, the J call TRBJ1-1; D is uncertain. Germline assignment: CDR1 SGHRS and CDR2 YFSETQ. Between the trimmed V and J ends, which lost 3 bases and 3 bases, there was a span of 15 bases. The CDR3 loop spans 15 amino acids. As DNA, the CDR3 is TGCGCCAGCAGCTCAATCGGACCTATGGACACTGAAGCTTTCTTT. Amino acids: CASSSIGPMDTEAFF.

V gene TRBV7-9 combines with J gene TRBJ2-5; the D gene is possibly TRBD2 (5 bases). The J call may be incorrect, as the DNA end agrees better with TRBJ2-1. The CDR3 runs to 12 residues. The germline gives CDR1 SEHNR, CDR2 FQNEAQ (reference sequence). The CDR3 DNA is TGTGCCAGCAGCCAAACTAGGGATGAGCAGTTCTTC. Translation: CASSQTRDEQFF.

Judged by abundance, this clonotype is medium-sized. The J gene is TRBJ2-2, the V gene TRBV11-3; 9 nucleotides agree with TRBD2. This CDR3 spans 14 amino acids. The germline gives CDR1 SGHNT, CDR2 YENEEA. V gave up 6 bases and J gave up 1 base; unmatched junction bases: 0. DNA of the CDR3: TGTGCCAGCAGGACTAGCGGGAACACCGGGGAGCTGTTTTTT. Protein: CASRTSGNTGELFF.

Comments on this clonotype: Without the conserved terminal phenylalanine or tryptophan, this CDR3 likely stems from a read error. The DNA is omitted, as the CDR3 cannot be located on it reliably, and the CDR3 follows TCRdb's listing. The chain recombines TRBV7-2 with TRBJ2-6; the listed D gene, TRBD1, was not tested against the DNA. Germline V gene data show CDR1 as SGHTA and CDR2 as FQGNSA. The CDR3 numbers 17 amino acids, ends counted. The CDR3 is CASSTASDSAYEQYFGA.

The chain joins TRBV7-9 to TRBJ2-5, with D uncertain. The germline V and J ends were trimmed by 5 bases and 5 bases, with 9 bases remaining between them. This CDR3 is built from 12 residues. CDR1 is SEHNR and CDR2 is FQNEAQ in the germline V gene (reference sequence). The CDR3 nucleotides read TGTGCCAGCAGCCCGTCCCGGGAGACCCAGTACTTC. The encoded protein is CASSPSRETQYF.

There are many counts of this clonotype. The chain employs TRBV7-6 and TRBJ2-3; 7 bases align to TRBD2. Germline V gene data show CDR1 as SGHVS and CDR2 as FNYEAQ. CDR3 length: 15 residues. Unmatched junction bases numbered 3, after V lost 1 base and J lost 2 bases. This CDR3 is CASSLGAGFTDTQYF. The DNA for the CDR3 is TGTGCCAGCAGCTTAGGAGCGGGGTTCACAGATACGCAGTATTTT. The variable domain in full, completed from reference TRBV7-6 and TRBJ2-3, reads GAGVSQSPRYKVTKRGQDVALRCDPISGHVSLYWYRQALGQGPEFLTYFNYEAQQDKSGLPNDRFSAERPEGSISTLTIQRTEQRDSAMYRCASSLGAGFTDTQYFGPGTRLTVL.

Details on this clonotype: The conserved phenylalanine or tryptophan is not found at the CDR3 terminus, so this likely reflects a read error. The V call is TRBV7-2, the J call TRBJ2-5, with 9 positions matching TRBD2. The CDR3 contains 16 residues. The germline V gene encodes CDR1 SGHTA and CDR2 FQGNSA. The V segment lost 7 bases and the J segment 5 bases; nucleotides outside the gene matches: 14. Here the CDR3 DNA reads TGTGCCAGCACCCTAGTGGGCGGGGGGGCTAGGGAGACCCAGTACTTA. Translated: CASTLVGGGARETQYL.